The next 6 T cell receptor beta chains were all read from a single sample in a study of blood T cell repertoires in COVID-19. Method: immunoSEQ multiplex PCR; TCRdb's copy keeps in-frame clones and lacks some. Of some 450,000 clones detected, about 91% appear once; the ten largest clones hold over 9.5%. The sequencing sample was made of peripheral blood. The receptors shown here come from a woman in her forties or fifties with COVID-19, enrolled during active disease.

J is TRBJ2-5 and V is TRBV7-9; D possibly corresponds to TRBD2 (6 bases). The CDR3 has 14 residues. Trimming took off 3 bases at V and 2 bases at J, with 10 bases between the two ends. Germline loops: CDR1 SEHNR, CDR2 FQNEAQ (reference sequence). The CDR3 here is CASSFGGPQETQYF. The CDR3 DNA reads as TGTGCCAGCAGCTTCGGGGGTCCTCAAGAGACCCAGTACTTC.

This rearrangement joins TRBV4-1 to TRBJ2-6; D unresolved. CDR1 MGHRA and CDR2 YSYEKL come from the germline V gene. V lost 6 bases and J 3 bases, leaving 12 bases between the germline ends. CDR3 length equals 15 residues. CDR3 sequence reads: CASSRTPIGANVLTF. The CDR3 region has the DNA TGCGCCAGCAGTCGCACACCAATTGGGGCCAACGTCCTGACTTTC.

The gene calls are TRBV12-3 or TRBV12-4 and TRBJ1-2; D unclear. This CDR3 is 12 amino acids long. Trimming removed 10 bases at V and 5 bases at J, with 14 bases between. The CDR3 region is CATATGMYGYTF. The CDR3 nucleotides read TGTGCCACCGCAACGGGGATGTATGGCTACACCTTC.

The V gene is TRBV29-1, the J gene TRBJ2-3; maybe TRBD2 (6 bases). The germline V gene has CDR1 SQVTM and CDR2 ANQGSEA. The CDR3 is made up of 12 amino acids. V was cut by 7 bases and J by 1 base, with 9 bases left in between. The CDR3 nucleotides are TGCAGCGCGGTAGCGGGCACAGATACGCAGTATTTT. This translates into CSAVAGTDTQYF.

This chain joins TRBV27 and TRBJ2-7; 8 positions agree with TRBD2. The V gene's germline CDR1 is MNHEY and CDR2 SMNVEV (reference sequence). The CDR3 runs to 16 residues. The V gene end was trimmed by 7 bases and the J gene end by 2 bases; junction bases not matched to a gene: 13. DNA for the CDR3: TGTGCCAGCACCCCCAATTTTAGCGGGGAAGCCTACGAGCAGTACTTC. This gives the protein CASTPNFSGEAYEQYF.

The V and J genes are TRBV15 and TRBJ2-6; D may be TRBD1 (6 bases). Trimming took off 4 bases at V and 1 base at J, with 14 bases between the two ends. Germline V CDR1 and CDR2: LNHNV, YYDKDF (reference sequence). The CDR3 is made up of 17 amino acids. The CDR3 reads CATSTRQEISGANVLTF. CDR3 DNA: TGTGCCACCAGCACCCGACAGGAGATTTCTGGGGCCAACGTCCTGACTTTC. The entire variable domain, with the rest obtained from reference TRBV15 and TRBJ2-6, is as follows: DAMVIQNPRYQVTQFGKPVTLSCSQTLNHNVMYWYQQKSSQAPKLLFHYYDKDFNNEADTPDNFQSRRPNTSFCFLDIRSPGLGDTAMYLCATSTRQEISGANVLTFGAGSRLTVL.